Sequencing of this T cell receptor (beta chain) was carried out in a study of shared clonotypes between healthy human individuals (dated by TCRdb to the early 2020s). In terms of the full investigation: A couple of women and three men aged 18 to 49 years were included in the cohort. Different laboratories and diverse techniques were used to prepare libraries and sequence TCR repertoires, to increase sequencing depth and limit assay-specific biases. Per donor, leukapheresis produced somewhere between about 0.94 and 10 billion PBMCs. Blood TCR repertoires of five healthy adults were deeply sequenced to estimate repertoire size and the extent of clonotype sharing between individuals.

After removal of 6 bases from V and 4 bases from J, the junction retains 6 bases not matched to a gene. The germline V gene yields SQVTM for CDR1 and ANQGSEA for CDR2. The CDR3 spans 13 residues, from the cysteine through the phenylalanine. The kept DNA is CDR3 alone, 39 bases in frame from the first base. General findings and caveats noted by the study authors: Sampling was restricted to blood, and TCR repertoires in tissue are likely to differ from TCR repertoires in blood. Because the study included a small number of donors, the genetic and exposure-history diversity represented was limited. Based on pairwise subsampling, the degree of clonotype sharing among donors was expected to be affected by sequencing depth.

Ten or more counts support this clone. No cognate antigen has been identified for it. No quality values exist for individual bases; no much larger clone is one base distant. Donors were healthy HIV-negative adults with no recently reported acute infections or vaccinations. All donors were Caucasian adults living in Nashville, Tennessee, USA. For unsorted samples, roughly 81 million PBMCs were counted and genomic DNA was extracted with the QIAamp DNA Blood Mini kit. Blood was collected by leukapheresis, and PBMCs were isolated by Ficoll-Histopaque density gradient centrifugation and then cryopreserved in liquid nitrogen vapor phase. TCR CDR3 regions were amplified from genomic DNA by multiplex PCR using the deep immunoSEQ assay. Genomic DNA extracted from each cell subset was distributed evenly over all wells of several immunoSEQ 96-well plates, and each plate served as one replicate. For unsorted PBMC, approximately 0.3 ug genomic DNA, equal to 25,000 to 35,000 T cell genomes, was loaded into each replicate PCR. Unsorted PBMC genomic DNA was sequenced across ten immunoSEQ deep assay plates. Purified libraries were quantified with a Qubit 3.0 fluorometer, sized on a Bioanalyzer 2100, and re-quantified with the KAPA Library Quantification kit. Each immunoSEQ 96-well plate was sequenced on its own single-read 150-cycle Illumina NextSeq 550 flow cell. The paper's processing steps were these. The immunoSEQ output contained only junctional sequences without quality scores, so filtering could not match that applied to full-length reads. Sequences were annotated with PyIR, a Python wrapper for IgBLAST v1.9, and V/J genes and CDR3 were assigned using IMGT germline references. Reads were removed for weak V/J assignments (E-value above 1e-6), missing CDR3, stop codons, out-of-frame junctions, or ambiguous translated residues. V3J clonotypes were defined as sequences sharing an identical inferred V gene, J gene, and CDR3 amino acid sequence. The percentage overlap between two repertoires was calculated by dividing the number of shared unique clonotypes by the size of the smaller repertoire. Repertoire richness was assessed with RTK rarefaction, the Chao1 estimator, and Recon v2.1 estimates of unobserved clonotypes. What TCRdb holds here is the immuneACCESS table cut down to in-frame rearrangements. Part of the clones is not present; checked against another copy, under half of the missing clones reflect an unresolved V gene, and the others are unexplained. Clone size and V and J calls were adopted from that table, with D and trimming inferred from the DNA. This sample has about 560,000 clones in its table, and around 78% of those were observed once. The ten most abundant clones make up around 12% of the sample.

Sequenced sample: PBMCs. This clonotype originated in a woman in her thirties or forties in good health. Some clones in this sample may be carry-over from other donors' samples. Recombination linked TRBV29-1 to TRBJ2-7; 10 central bases correspond to TRBD2. DNA sequence: TGCAGCGTCTCGACTAGCGGGTCGTACGAGCAGTACTTC. It specifies CSVSTSGSYEQYF.